This T cell receptor beta chain was sequenced in a study of CD8 T cells in Susac syndrome. Overall study findings and caveats: As the study acknowledged, the number of individuals who were part of its TCR sequencing and HLA analysis was relatively small.

As concerns this clonotype: The antigen remains unidentified.

The V gene's germline CDR1 is MNHEY and CDR2 SVGEGT. CDR3 length: 13 amino acids. Trimming took off 6 bases at V and 1 base at J, with 10 bases between the two ends. Sequencing of TCR beta was undertaken in CD8+ and CD4+ T cells derived from blood. Healthy donors were controls matched for age and sex. After extraction with the RNeasy kit, about 0.45 to 1 ug of the RNA was reverse transcribed using random hexamers. Amplification of TCR beta CDR3 was carried out by immunoSEQ multiplex PCR, which covered 54 Vbeta and 13 Jbeta segments. TCRdb independently ran MiXCR on the immunoSEQ multiplex PCR reads; one entry per CDR3 protein. The repertoire includes under 200,000 distinct CDR3 sequences, over 85% of them detected once, and 0.095% to 0.12% sits in the top ten.

The sample consisted of CD4+ T cells from PBMCs. The sequence derives from a human donor in good health. V and J are TRBV6-2 or TRBV6-3 and TRBJ2-7, with D possibly being TRBD2 (6 bases). The CDR3 region is CASRREVSYEQYF. Written as DNA, the CDR3 is TGTGCCAGCAGAAGGGAGGTATCCTACGAGCAGTACTTC.